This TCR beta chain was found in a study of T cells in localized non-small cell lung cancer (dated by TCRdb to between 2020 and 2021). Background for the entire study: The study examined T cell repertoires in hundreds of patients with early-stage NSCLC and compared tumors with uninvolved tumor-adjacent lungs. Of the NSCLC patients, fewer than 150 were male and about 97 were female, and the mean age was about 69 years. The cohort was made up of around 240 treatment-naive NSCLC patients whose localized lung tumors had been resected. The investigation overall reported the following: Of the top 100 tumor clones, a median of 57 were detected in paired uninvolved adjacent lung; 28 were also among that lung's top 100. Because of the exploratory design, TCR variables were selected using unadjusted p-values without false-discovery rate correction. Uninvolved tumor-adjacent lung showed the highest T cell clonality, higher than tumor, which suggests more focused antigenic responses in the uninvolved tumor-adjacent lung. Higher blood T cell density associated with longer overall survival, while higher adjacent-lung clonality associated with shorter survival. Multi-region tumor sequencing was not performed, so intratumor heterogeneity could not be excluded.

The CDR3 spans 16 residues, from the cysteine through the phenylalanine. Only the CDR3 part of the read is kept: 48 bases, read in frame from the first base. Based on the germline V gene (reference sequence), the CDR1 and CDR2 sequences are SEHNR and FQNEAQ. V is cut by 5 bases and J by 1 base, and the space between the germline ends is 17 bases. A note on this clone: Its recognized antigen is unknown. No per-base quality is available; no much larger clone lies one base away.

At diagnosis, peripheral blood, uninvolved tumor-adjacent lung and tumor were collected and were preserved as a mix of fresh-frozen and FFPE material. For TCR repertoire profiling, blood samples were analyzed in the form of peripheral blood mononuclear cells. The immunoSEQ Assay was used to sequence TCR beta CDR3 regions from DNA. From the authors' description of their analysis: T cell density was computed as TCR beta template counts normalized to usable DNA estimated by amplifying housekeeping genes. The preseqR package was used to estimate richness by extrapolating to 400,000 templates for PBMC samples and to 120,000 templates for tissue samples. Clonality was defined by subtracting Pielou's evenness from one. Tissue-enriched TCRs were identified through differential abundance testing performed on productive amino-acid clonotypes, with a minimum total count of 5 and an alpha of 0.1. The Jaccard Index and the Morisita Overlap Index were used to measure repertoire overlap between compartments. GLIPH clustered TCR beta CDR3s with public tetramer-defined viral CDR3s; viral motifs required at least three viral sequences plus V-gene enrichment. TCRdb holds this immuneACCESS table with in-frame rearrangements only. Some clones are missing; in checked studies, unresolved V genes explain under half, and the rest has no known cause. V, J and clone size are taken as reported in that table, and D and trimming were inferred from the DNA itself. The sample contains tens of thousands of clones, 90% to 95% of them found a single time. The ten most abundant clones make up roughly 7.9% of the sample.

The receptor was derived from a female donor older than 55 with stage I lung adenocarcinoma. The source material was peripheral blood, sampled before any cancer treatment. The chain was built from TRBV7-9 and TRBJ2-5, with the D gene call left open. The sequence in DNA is TGTGCCAGCAGCCGCCGGGCCCCTCGGCTCCAAGAGACCCAGTACTTC. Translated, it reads CASSRRAPRLQETQYF. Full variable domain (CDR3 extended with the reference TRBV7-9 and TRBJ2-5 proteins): DTGVSQNPRHKITKRGQNVTFRCDPISEHNRLYWYRQTLGQGPEFLTYFQNEAQLEKSRLLSDRFSAERPKGSFSTLEIQRTEQGDSAMYLCASSRRAPRLQETQYFGPGTRLLVL.